These T cell receptor beta chains were read from a single sample in a study of shared clonotypes between healthy human individuals. Only in-frame clones appear in the TCRdb table, and some are missing; sequencing was by immunoSEQ multiplex PCR. The sample yields some 2.4 million clones, roughly 93% seen once. Sequencing was done on a sample of naive CD4+ T cells from PBMCs. These receptors were taken from a man aged 18 to 30 in good health. Some clones in this sample may be carry-over from other donors' samples. CDR3s include the opening cysteine and the closing phenylalanine or tryptophan. Each record gives: D gene, CDR3 length, J gene, V gene, CDR3 DNA, CDR3 protein. D genes are given only for firm matches.

.,16,TRBJ2-6,TRBV18,TGTGCCAGCTCACCAGATGAGGTTTCTGGGGCCAACGTCCTGACTTTC,CASSPDEVSGANVLTF
.,17,TRBJ2-7,TRBV18,TGTGCCAGCTCACCACTTAGATCGGTTAGTCCTACCTACGAGCAGTACTTC,CASSPLRSVSPTYEQYF
.,14,TRBJ1-2,TRBV6-1,TGTGCCAGCAGTGCTCTACACCCCAGCTATGGCTACACCTTC,CASSALHPSYGYTF
.,15,TRBJ1-2,TRBV7-8,TGTGCCAGCAGCTTAACCTTCGGGTCGGGCGGTGGCTACACCTTC,CASSLTFGSGGGYTF
.,13,TRBJ1-2,TRBV9,TGTGCCAGCAGCGTCACAGGGTCGGGTGGCTACACCTTC,CASSVTGSGGYTF
TRBD2,20,TRBJ2-1,TRBV28,TGTGCCAGCAGCGAAATCCCCCATGGACTAGCGGGTGGATACTACAATGAGCAGTTCTTC,CASSEIPHGLAGGYYNEQFF
TRBD1,14,TRBJ2-5,TRBV7-3,TGTGCCAGCGCCCCGGGACAGGGGGCGAAGACCCAGTACTTC,CASAPGQGAKTQYF
.,16,TRBJ1-3,TRBV5-1,TGCGCCAGCAGCTTGGAAGCAGCTAGCTCTGGAAACACCATATATTTT,CASSLEAASSGNTIYF
.,13,TRBJ2-1,TRBV7-3,TGTGCCAGCAGCCCGGGCCTCGACAATGAGCAGTTCTTC,CASSPGLDNEQFF
.,14,TRBJ2-7,TRBV5-1,TGCGCCAGCAGCCTTGGGGCCCTGGGCTACGAGCAGTACTTC,CASSLGALGYEQYF